The clone carrying this T cell receptor beta chain is a singleton in its sample. CDR3 size: 15 residues. Trimming cost V 2 bases and J 0 bases, with 10 bases left between them. Germline CDR1 reads SGDLS; CDR2 reads YYNGEE. Authors' processing steps: Estimated nucleated cell counts came from reference gene primer amplification. Method: immunoSEQ multiplex PCR; TCRdb's copy keeps in-frame clones and lacks some. Clonal size and the V and J genes are those of that table, whereas D and trimming came from the DNA. This table has over 10,000 clones, around nine tenths appearing once. This specimen belongs to a study of blood T cell repertoires in COVID-19. Study-wide context: Sample material is recorded as cDNA or gDNA derived from T cells, B-cell-depleted T cells, or PBMCs.

This clonotype originated in a woman aged 60-75 years with active COVID-19. The chain uses TRBV9 and TRBJ2-3, with D maybe TRBD2 (6 bases). The sequenced sample was peripheral blood. The CDR3 DNA is TGTGCCAGCAGCGTGGGGACTTCCAGCACAGATACGCAGTATTTT. It specifies CASSVGTSSTDTQYF.